These T cell receptor beta chains were read from a single sample in a study of immune evolution from preneoplasia to lung adenocarcinoma. The table came from immunoSEQ multiplex PCR; TCRdb's copy has only in-frame clones and leaves some out. The sample shows 9,500 to 15,000 clones, 85% to 90% of them seen only once. The sequenced material came from FFPE tissue from an adenomatous hyperplasia lung lesion. These receptor sequences come from a person between 50 and 69 years old with lung adenocarcinoma. Both conserved end residues are part of each CDR3. D genes are given only for firm matches. The listing skips clone size in some rows; elsewhere it reads once, few, many or a size class.

clone_size | d_call | j_call | v_call | cdr3_aa | cdr3_nt
- | - | TRBJ1-2 | TRBV7-2 | CASSLDSLSSFGYGYTF | TGTGCCAGCAGCTTAGATTCACTCAGCAGCTTTGGCTATGGCTACACCTTC
- | - | TRBJ2-3 | TRBV25-1 | CASKGGFTDTQYF | TGTGCCAGCAAAGGCGGGTTCACAGATACGCAGTATTTT
- | - | TRBJ1-5 | TRBV6-6 | CASSPNSNQPQHF | TGTGCCAGCAGTCCAAATAGCAATCAGCCCCAGCATTTT
- | - | TRBJ1-3 | TRBV7-9 | CASSLVGANTIYF | TGTGCCAGCAGCTTAGTAGGAGCAAACACCATATATTTT
once | - | TRBJ2-2 | TRBV7-9 | CASSLDPPGTGELFF | TGTGCCAGCAGCCTAGACCCTCCGGGCACCGGGGAGCTGTTTTTT
- | - | TRBJ2-3 | TRBV19 | CASSIGMVPSTDTQYF | TGTGCCAGTAGTATAGGGATGGTCCCTAGCACAGATACGCAGTATTTT
- | - | TRBJ1-2 | TRBV13 | CASSNSDTYYGYTF | TGTGCCAGCAGCAACTCGGACACATACTATGGCTACACCTTC
- | - | TRBJ1-1 | TRBV6-1 | CASSVGQTNTEAFF | TGTGCCAGCAGCGTCGGACAGACCAACACTGAAGCTTTCTTT
- | - | TRBJ1-1 | TRBV18 | CASSPRGALGAEAFF | TGTGCCAGCTCACCACGGGGGGCGTTAGGCGCTGAAGCTTTCTTT
- | - | TRBJ2-3 | TRBV11-3 | CASSLVTGDTQYF | TGTGCCAGCAGCTTAGTAACCGGGGATACGCAGTATTTT
- | - | TRBJ2-1 | TRBV9 | CASSATVTSSEQFF | TGTGCCAGCAGCGCTACCGTGACTAGTAGTGAGCAGTTCTTC
few | - | TRBJ1-5 | TRBV2 | CASSGAASNQPQHF | TGTGCCAGCAGTGGGGCAGCGAGCAATCAGCCCCAGCATTTT
once | - | TRBJ1-1 | TRBV19 | CASSTGTNTEAFF | TGTGCCAGTAGTACGGGGACGAACACTGAAGCTTTCTTT
- | - | TRBJ2-2 | TRBV5-4 | CASSFEGRVGPGQYTGELFF | TGTGCCAGCAGCTTTGAGGGGAGGGTGGGACCGGGACAGTACACCGGGGAGCTGTTTTTT
- | TRBD2 | TRBJ2-3 | TRBV29-1 | CSVGGGWEREATDTQYF | TGCAGCGTTGGAGGCGGGTGGGAGCGGGAGGCCACAGATACGCAGTATTTT
- | - | TRBJ2-3 | TRBV11-2 | CASSLSGLGEQYF | TGTGCCAGCAGCTTATCGGGGCTTGGGGAGCAGTATTTT
- | - | TRBJ1-2 | TRBV7-2 | CASSLVGGSTGHPYGYTF | TGTGCCAGCAGCTTAGTTGGGGGATCGACAGGCCACCCCTATGGCTACACCTTC
- | TRBD2 | TRBJ2-7 | TRBV28 | CASSLTSGRSYEQYF | TGTGCCAGCAGCTTGACTAGCGGGAGGTCCTACGAGCAGTACTTC
- | - | TRBJ1-4 | TRBV30 | CAWTQTAATNEKLFF | TGTGCCTGGACCCAAACAGCCGCAACTAATGAAAAACTGTTTTTT
- | - | TRBJ2-7 | TRBV7-2 | CASSTSPSYEQYF | TGTGCCAGCAGCACCTCACCCTCCTACGAGCAGTACTTC
- | - | TRBJ2-7 | TRBV6-1 | CASTEYEQYF | TGTGCCAGCACCGAATACGAGCAGTACTTC
few | - | TRBJ2-3 | TRBV6-5 | CASRAGIGADTQYF | TGTGCCAGCAGAGCCGGGATAGGAGCAGATACGCAGTATTTT
once | - | TRBJ2-7 | TRBV9 | CASSPPVGTGEQYF | TGTGCCAGCAGCCCCCCAGTGGGGACGGGAGAGCAGTACTTC
- | - | TRBJ1-2 | TRBV5-6 | CASTPTQADYGYTF | TGTGCCAGCACCCCAACGCAGGCAGACTATGGCTACACCTTC
once | TRBD2 | TRBJ2-7 | TRBV27 | CASSPGLVYEQYF | TGTGCCAGCAGTCCAGGACTAGTCTACGAGCAGTACTTC
- | - | TRBJ1-5 | TRBV27 | CASSKGQPQHF | TGTGCCAGCAGTAAAGGTCAGCCCCAGCATTTT
- | - | TRBJ2-5 | TRBV11-3 | CASSPRGDLAGKTQYF | TGTGCCAGCAGCCCCAGGGGGGATTTAGCGGGGAAGACCCAGTACTTC
once | - | TRBJ2-3 | TRBV29-1 | CSATGARGISTDTQYF | TGCAGCGCTACTGGGGCGAGGGGGATTAGCACAGATACGCAGTATTTT
- | TRBD1 | TRBJ2-2 | TRBV5-1 | CASSFGTGVHTGELFF | TGCGCCAGCAGCTTCGGGACAGGGGTACACACCGGGGAGCTGTTTTTT
- | TRBD2 | TRBJ2-4 | TRBV18 | CASSPWRGEGIQYF | TGTGCCAGCTCCCCATGGCGGGGGGAGGGCATTCAGTACTTC
- | TRBD1 | TRBJ1-5 | TRBV15 | CATSRPDRGGNQPQHF | TGTGCCACCAGCAGGCCAGACAGGGGAGGAAATCAGCCCCAGCATTTT
- | - | TRBJ2-1 | TRBV5-1 | CASSLGGLTLNEQFF | TGCGCCAGCAGCTTGGGCGGACTCACCCTGAATGAGCAGTTCTTC
- | TRBD1 | TRBJ2-2 | TRBV28 | CASQYLRQGARTGELFF | TGTGCCAGTCAATACCTTCGACAGGGGGCCAGGACCGGGGAGCTGTTTTTT
- | - | TRBJ2-6 | TRBV25-1 | CASSREPTGQSRANVLTF | TGTGCCAGCAGTCGCGAACCAACTGGACAAAGTCGGGCCAACGTCCTGACTTTC
once | TRBD1 | TRBJ2-2 | TRBV7-9 | CASSLKTGGNTGELFF | TGTGCCAGCAGCTTAAAGACAGGGGGAAACACCGGGGAGCTGTTTTTT
- | - | TRBJ1-4 | TRBV6-1 | CASSTPRAGTEKLFF | TGTGCCAGCAGTACACCCCGCGCGGGGACTGAAAAACTGTTTTTT